The TCR beta chain under discussion was sequenced for a study of blood T cell repertoires in COVID-19. Study background: Sources were T cells, B-cell-depleted T cells, or PBMCs; the material itself was cDNA or gDNA.

The method was immunoSEQ multiplex PCR; TCRdb's version includes in-frame clones alone and lacks a portion of them. The table records 150,000 to 200,000 clones, about four fifths of them present only once. V was cut by 1 base and J by 3 bases, with 9 bases left in between. Germline-derived CDR1 and CDR2 are LGHNA and YNFKEQ. The CDR3 is 14 residues long. Within 2 weeks of study entry, exposed participants had contacted a PCR-confirmed or clinician-diagnosed COVID-19 case. The chain joins TRBV4-2 to TRBJ1-1, with D tentatively TRBD1 (5 bases). The clonotype comes from a woman aged 30 to 39 who had been exposed to COVID-19. The sequenced sample consisted of PBMCs or T cells enriched from blood (not recorded which). The CDR3 bases are TGTGCCAGCAGCCAAGTAGGGGCGGACACTGAAGCTTTCTTT. It is translated as CASSQVGADTEAFF.